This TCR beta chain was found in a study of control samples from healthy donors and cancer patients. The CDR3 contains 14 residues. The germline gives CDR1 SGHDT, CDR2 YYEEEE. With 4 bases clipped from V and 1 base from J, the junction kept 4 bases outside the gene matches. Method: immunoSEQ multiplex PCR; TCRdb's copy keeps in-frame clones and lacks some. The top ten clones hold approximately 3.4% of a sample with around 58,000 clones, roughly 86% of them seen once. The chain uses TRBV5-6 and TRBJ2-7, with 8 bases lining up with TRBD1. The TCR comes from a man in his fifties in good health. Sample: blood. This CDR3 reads CASSPGQGSYEQYF. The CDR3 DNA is TGTGCCAGCAGCCCCGGACAGGGATCCTACGAGCAGTACTTC.